These 31 T cell receptor beta chains were sequenced from one sample in a study of blood T cells in healthy people across ages. Primed by a sample-barcoded 5' primer and a J-beta primer mix, a second PCR proceeded for about 7 to 11 cycles. TCRdb reprocessed the 5' RACE reads with MiXCR, giving one entry per CDR3 protein. Counted here are under 2 million distinct CDR3 sequences, 30% to 40% occurring once; the ten biggest clones make up 10% to 12%. Material for sequencing was blood. All receptors derive from a woman in her 30s in good health.

The CDR3, as DNA: TGCGCCAGCAGCCCCGACAGGGGGCGAGGAGATACGCAGTATTTT. It yields the protein CASSPDRGRGDTQYF. The gene calls are TRBV4-1 and TRBJ2-3; 10 nucleotides agree with TRBD1. The CDR3 consists of 15 residues. V was pared by 4 bases and J by 5 bases, with 6 bases of the junction left unmatched. Germline CDR1 is MGHRA and CDR2 is YSYEKL.

This clonotype was detected a few times. The chain has TRBV20-1 and TRBJ2-5; 7 bases are shared with TRBD1. Germline V gene data show CDR1 as DFQATT and CDR2 as SNEGSKA (reference sequence). This CDR3 is 16 amino acids long. The junction had 11 bases not matched to a gene; V was cut back by 0 bases and J by 4 bases. In DNA form, the CDR3 reads TGCAGTGCTAGAGAGACGACAGGGAAAGCCCCAGAGACCCAGTACTTC. Its protein is CSARETTGKAPETQYF.

There are a few counts of this clonotype. CDR3 nucleotides: TGCAGCGTTGGGTTTCGGGATTTTCAAGAGACCCAGTACTTC. Translating it yields CSVGFRDFQETQYF. V is TRBV29-1 and J is TRBJ2-5; possibly TRBD2 for D (5 bases). This CDR3 region has 14 residues. CDR1 SQVTM and CDR2 ANQGSEA come from the germline V gene. V gave up 4 bases and J gave up 2 bases, with 14 bases separating them.

This clonotype appeared a few times. V and J are TRBV7-9 and TRBJ2-3; 8 bases line up with TRBD1. The CDR3 loop spans 16 amino acids. The V gene's germline CDR1 is SEHNR and CDR2 FQNEAQ (reference sequence). With V trimmed by 3 bases and J by 3 bases, 8 bases remained unmatched. CDR3: CASSLYDRTGTDTQYF. In DNA form, the CDR3 reads TGTGCCAGCAGCTTGTACGATAGGACAGGGACAGATACGCAGTATTTT. Combining the CDR3 with reference TRBV7-9 and TRBJ2-3 gives the whole variable domain DTGVSQNPRHKITKRGQNVTFRCDPISEHNRLYWYRQTLGQGPEFLTYFQNEAQLEKSRLLSDRFSAERPKGSFSTLEIQRTEQGDSAMYLCASSLYDRTGTDTQYFGPGTRLTVL.

The V gene is TRBV7-2, the J gene TRBJ2-1; TRBD1 or TRBD2 may be the D gene (5 bases each). The germline CDR1 and CDR2 sequences are SGHTA and FQGNSA. V shed 0 bases and J shed 8 bases, with 14 bases lying between them. The CDR3 runs to 15 residues. CDR3 amino acids: CASSLAQGEIYEQFF. The CDR3 DNA follows: TGTGCCAGCAGCTTAGCGCAGGGAGAAATCTATGAGCAGTTCTTC.

This chain uses TRBV28 with TRBJ2-7; tentatively, D is TRBD2 (6 bases). CDR1 is MDHEN, CDR2 SYDVKM, per germline. Trimming took off 7 bases at V and 6 bases at J, with 19 bases between the two ends. The CDR3 runs 14 residues. For the CDR3, the DNA is TGTGCCAGCAACCCTCGGCCACGGGGAGGCGAGCAGTACTTC. This encodes CASNPRPRGGEQYF.

In DNA, the CDR3 is TGTGCCAGCAGTTTGTTGGGCCTTAACACAGATACGCAGTATTTT. Translation gives CASSLLGLNTDTQYF. J is TRBJ2-3 and V is TRBV12-3 or TRBV12-4; D gene uncertain. V lost 3 bases and J lost 2, with 12 bases in between. The CDR3 has 15 amino acids.

This clonotype has a handful of counts. V gene TRBV27 combines with J gene TRBJ2-2; a weak D match, TRBD2 (7 bases). This CDR3 contains 15 residues. V lost 6 bases, J lost 4 bases, and 15 bases lay in between. Germline V CDR1 and CDR2: MNHEY, SMNVEV (reference sequence). The CDR3 DNA sequence: TGTGCCAGCAGACCAAATGCGGGGGCCACCGGGGAGCTGTTTTTT. It specifies CASRPNAGATGELFF.

This clonotype was seen just once. This chain joins TRBV2 and TRBJ2-6; D might be TRBD1 (5 bases). Per the germline V gene, CDR1 is SNHLY and CDR2 is FYNNEI. V dropped 8 bases and J dropped 6 bases, with 11 bases sitting between them. This CDR3 has 13 residues. The CDR3 sequence is CASQGSVANVLTF. CDR3 coding DNA: TGTGCCAGCCAGGGCTCCGTGGCCAACGTCCTGACTTTC.

J is TRBJ2-5 and V is TRBV7-8, with D perhaps matching TRBD2 (7 bases). Deletions cut 0 bases from V and 1 base from J, with 15 bases between. Germline V gene data show CDR1 as SGHVS and CDR2 as FQNEAQ. This CDR3 spans 17 amino acids. CDR3 amino acids: CASSLAGRGHPQETQYF. Here the CDR3 DNA reads TGTGCCAGCAGCTTAGCTGGGCGGGGGCACCCCCAAGAGACCCAGTACTTC.

The chain is built from TRBV24-1 and TRBJ2-3; D possibly uses TRBD1 or TRBD2 (6 bases each). CDR3 size: 18 residues. V lost 3 bases, J lost 2 bases, and 20 bases lay in between. Germline V gene data show CDR1 as KGHDR and CDR2 as SFDVKD. The CDR3 nucleotides read TGTGCCACCAGTGATCCAAGCGGAGGGGGACTTAACACAGATACGCAGTATTTT. This encodes CATSDPSGGGLNTDTQYF.

The genes are TRBV2 and TRBJ1-6; D may be TRBD1 (5 bases). V was clipped by 6 bases and J by 5 bases, with 14 bases between them. The CDR3 length is 15 residues. The germline CDR1 and CDR2 sequences are SNHLY and FYNNEI. In nucleotides, the CDR3 is TGTGCCAGCAGAGCCTTGGTACAGGATAATTCACCCCTCCACTTT. Its protein product is CASRALVQDNSPLHF.

This clonotype appeared many times. The V and J genes are TRBV7-2 and TRBJ2-7, with TRBD1 identical over 7 bases. With V trimmed by 2 bases and J by 6 bases, 4 bases remained unmatched. This CDR3 contains 13 residues. Germline values: CDR1 SGHTA, CDR2 FQGNSA. This CDR3 reads CASSLLEGAEQYF. The DNA of the CDR3 is TGTGCCAGCAGCTTATTAGAGGGGGCCGAGCAGTACTTC.

This sequence joins TRBV20-1 and TRBJ1-1; D is unclear. The CDR3 sequence is 10 residues long. V gave up 2 bases and J gave up 6 bases, with 4 bases separating them. Germline V gives CDR1 DFQATT, CDR2 SNEGSKA (reference sequence). The CDR3 DNA is TGCAGTGCTAGATCACCTGAAGCTTTCTTT. This encodes CSARSPEAFF.

In this sample, this clonotype turned up a few times. In DNA, the CDR3 is TGCAGTGCTAGAGATCCCCGCCGCACTGAAGCTTTCTTT. Its protein product is CSARDPRRTEAFF. V and J are TRBV20-1 and TRBJ1-1; unclear D gene. The CDR3 is 13 residues long. The ends were cut back, 0 bases at V and 4 bases at J, with 9 bases in the middle. Looked up from germline, CDR1 is DFQATT and CDR2 is SNEGSKA (reference sequence).

Notes on this clonotype: At one of its ends the junction is not consistent with the germline gene, which may arise from a read error. This chain links TRBV6-2 or TRBV6-3 with TRBJ2-1; 10 bases agree with TRBD2. Per germline, CDR1 MNHEY and CDR2 SVGEGT. This CDR3 region has 15 residues. The CDR3 sequence: CASRLAGGAYNERFF. The CDR3 DNA follows: TGTGCCAGCAGGTTAGCGGGGGGCGCCTACAATGAGCGGTTCTTC.

This clonotype was observed a few times. V usage is TRBV20-1 and J usage is TRBJ2-7; D perhaps matches TRBD2 (5 bases). Germline values: CDR1 DFQATT, CDR2 SNEGSKA (reference sequence). The length of the CDR3 is 12 residues. With 4 bases removed from V and 2 bases from J, the gap between germline ends came to 9 bases. The CDR3 here is CSANEGTYEQYF. The CDR3 coding sequence is TGCAGTGCTAATGAGGGAACCTACGAGCAGTACTTC.

V and J are TRBV28 and TRBJ1-4, with no clear D. CDR3 length: 15 residues. V was shortened by 3 bases and J by 5 bases, with 13 bases between the two germline ends. In germline, CDR1 is MDHEN, CDR2 SYDVKM. This CDR3 reads CASSFADGRNEKLFF. DNA of the CDR3: TGTGCCAGCAGTTTCGCGGACGGTAGGAATGAAAAACTGTTTTTT. Variable domain in full (rest from reference TRBV28 and TRBJ1-4): DVKVTQSSRYLVKRTGEKVFLECVQDMDHENMFWYRQDPGLGLRLIYFSYDVKMKEKGDIPEGYSVSREKKERFSLILESASTNQTSMYLCASSFADGRNEKLFFGSGTQLSVL.

In its sample, this clonotype was seen many times. This chain joins TRBV7-2 and TRBJ2-7; the D gene is possibly TRBD2 (5 bases). Trimming left V 1 base short and J 6 bases short, with 13 bases between. The V gene's germline CDR1 is SGHTA and CDR2 FQGNSA. The CDR3 has 14 residues. The CDR3: CASSLGAKRVEQYF. CDR3 bases: TGTGCCAGCAGCTTAGGCGCGAAGAGGGTCGAGCAGTACTTC.

As to this clonotype: The junction departs from germline at one end; a sequencing error may be responsible. The CDR3 spells CASSSRVGRDSCEQYF. CDR3 DNA sequence: TGTGCCAGCAGTTCCCGAGTGGGACGGGACTCCTGCGAGCAGTACTTC. The genes are TRBV27 and TRBJ2-7, with D possibly matching TRBD2 (6 bases). CDR3 size: 16 residues. CDR1 is MNHEY and CDR2 is SMNVEV in the germline V gene (reference sequence).

The chain is built from TRBV27 and TRBJ2-3; no reliable D call. CDR3 length equals 14 residues. V was cut by 5 bases and J by 7 bases, with 16 bases left in between. Looked up from germline, CDR1 is MNHEY and CDR2 is SMNVEV (reference sequence). The CDR3 DNA is TGTGCCAGCAGTCATCCTGGGCGCCAAAATACGCAGTATTTT. Protein: CASSHPGRQNTQYF.

This chain links TRBV2 with TRBJ2-1, with D possibly being TRBD2 (6 bases). The ends were cut back, 1 base at V and 10 bases at J, with 17 bases in the middle. The germline V gene encodes CDR1 SNHLY and CDR2 FYNNEI. The CDR3 loop spans 15 amino acids. The CDR3, as DNA: TGTGCCAGCAGTGAAGGAGCGGTTCCCCGGGAGGAGCAGTTCTTC. Its translation: CASSEGAVPREEQFF. The full variable domain, rest sourced from reference TRBV2 and TRBJ2-1, is EPEVTQTPSHQVTQMGQEVILRCVPISNHLYFYWYRQILGQKVEFLVSFYNNEISEKSEIFDDQFSVERPDGSNFTLKIRSTKLEDSAMYFCASSEGAVPREEQFFGPGTRLTVL.

In its sample, this clonotype was seen a few times. The chain has TRBV7-9 and TRBJ2-1, with TRBD1 identical over 7 bases. The CDR3 is 15 amino acids. V shed 5 bases and J 4 bases; nucleotides not matched to a gene: 8. The germline CDR1 and CDR2 sequences are SEHNR and FQNEAQ (reference sequence). The CDR3 region has the DNA TGTGCCAGCAGCCGGGCAAGGGACAGTTACAATGAGCAGTTCTTC. Amino acids: CASSRARDSYNEQFF.

This clonotype has only one observation. The chain has TRBV19 and TRBJ2-1; tentatively, D is TRBD1 or TRBD2 (5 bases each). V lost 1 base, J lost 7 bases, and 14 bases lay in between. The CDR3 length is 15 residues. Germline CDR1 and CDR2: LNHDA and SQIVND (reference sequence). The DNA of the CDR3 is TGTGCCAGTAGTATAGCGGGACGGGCTCTGAATGAGCAGTTCTTC. This translates into CASSIAGRALNEQFF.

The V call is TRBV12-3 or TRBV12-4, the J call TRBJ2-7, with 7 bases fitting TRBD2. This CDR3 has 15 residues. The ends lost 5 bases at V and 0 bases at J; junction bases unmatched: 7. Here the CDR3 reads CASSESRGISYEQYF. The CDR3 DNA reads as TGTGCCAGCAGTGAATCGCGGGGGATCTCCTACGAGCAGTACTTC.

This clonotype has more than one count but fewer than ten. The CDR3 DNA sequence: TGTGCCAGCAGCCAAGATCGCCTCCTGGGGACTGAAGCTTTCTTT. Translated: CASSQDRLLGTEAFF. The V and J genes are TRBV3-1 and TRBJ1-1, with D unclear. The CDR3 is 15 amino acids. Per germline, CDR1 LGHDT and CDR2 YNNKEL (reference sequence). V was clipped by 0 bases and J by 5 bases, with 13 bases between them.

This chain connects TRBV6-1 to TRBJ1-5, with a weak D call TRBD1 (6 bases). CDR1 and CDR2 from the germline V gene are MNHNS and SASEGT. Trimming removed 7 bases from V and 3 bases from J, with 13 bases in between. This CDR3 comprises 14 residues. In DNA form, the CDR3 reads TGTGCCAGCAAAGGAGGACAGAACAATCAGCCCCAGCATTTT. Encoded protein: CASKGGQNNQPQHF.

This clonotype occurred a few times. The chain employs TRBV20-1 and TRBJ2-3, with D possibly being TRBD2 (6 bases). Trimming stripped 1 base from V and 2 bases from J, with 10 bases between. CDR3 length: 14 residues. Germline CDR1 DFQATT, CDR2 SNEGSKA (reference sequence). CDR3 in amino acids: CSARGGLATDTQYF. The CDR3 DNA sequence: TGCAGTGCTAGAGGGGGACTTGCCACAGATACGCAGTATTTT.

This rearrangement joins TRBV20-1 to TRBJ2-1; 7 bases line up with TRBD2. V was clipped by 4 bases and J by 8 bases; unmatched bases: 5. The CDR3 consists of 12 residues. Germline V CDR1 and CDR2: DFQATT, SNEGSKA (reference sequence). CDR3 coding DNA: TGCAGTGCTACCGGGGAGGGCTATGAGCAGTTCTTC. Protein sequence: CSATGEGYEQFF.

The chain links TRBV5-5 to TRBJ1-2, with 7 nucleotides matching TRBD1. Germline V gene lookup returns CDR1 SGHKS and CDR2 YYEKEE (reference sequence). The CDR3 loop spans 14 amino acids. The V segment lost 0 bases and the J segment 4 bases; nucleotides outside the gene matches: 3. Written as DNA, the CDR3 is TGTGCCAGCAGCTTGGCCGGGACAGTCTATGGCTACACCTTC. Amino acids: CASSLAGTVYGYTF.

A note on this clonotype: A read error may produce the germline difference seen at one junction end. This chain connects TRBV6-1 to TRBJ2-2, with 10 bases fitting TRBD2. CDR1 is MNHNS, CDR2 SASEGT, per germline. The CDR3 contains 14 residues. In DNA form, the CDR3 reads TGTGCCAGCAGTAGCGGGGGGGACACCGGGGAGCGGTTTTTT. Its protein is CASSSGGDTGERFF.